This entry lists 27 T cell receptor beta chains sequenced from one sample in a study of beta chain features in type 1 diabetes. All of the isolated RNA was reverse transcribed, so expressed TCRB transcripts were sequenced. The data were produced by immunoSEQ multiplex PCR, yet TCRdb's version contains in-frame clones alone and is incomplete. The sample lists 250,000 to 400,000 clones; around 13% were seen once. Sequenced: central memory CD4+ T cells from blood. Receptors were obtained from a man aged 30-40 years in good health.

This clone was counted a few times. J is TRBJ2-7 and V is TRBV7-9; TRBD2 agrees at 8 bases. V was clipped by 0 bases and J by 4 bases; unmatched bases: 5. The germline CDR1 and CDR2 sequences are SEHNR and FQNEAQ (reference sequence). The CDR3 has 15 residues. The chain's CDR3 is CASSLAGLVVYEQYF. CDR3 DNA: TGTGCCAGCAGCTTAGCGGGACTAGTAGTGTACGAGCAGTACTTC.

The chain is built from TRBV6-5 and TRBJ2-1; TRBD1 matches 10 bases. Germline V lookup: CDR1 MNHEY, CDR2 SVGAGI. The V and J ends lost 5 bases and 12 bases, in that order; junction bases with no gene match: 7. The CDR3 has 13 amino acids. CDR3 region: CASSERGDRGQFF. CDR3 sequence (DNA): TGTGCCAGCAGTGAAAGGGGGGACAGGGGGCAGTTCTTC.

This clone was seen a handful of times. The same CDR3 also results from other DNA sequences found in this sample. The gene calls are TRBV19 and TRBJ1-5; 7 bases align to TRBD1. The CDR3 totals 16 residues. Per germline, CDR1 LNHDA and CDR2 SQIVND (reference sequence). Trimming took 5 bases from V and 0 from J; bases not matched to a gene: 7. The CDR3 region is CASSPRQGNSNQPQHF. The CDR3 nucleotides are TGTGCCAGTAGTCCTAGACAGGGCAATAGCAATCAGCCCCAGCATTTT.

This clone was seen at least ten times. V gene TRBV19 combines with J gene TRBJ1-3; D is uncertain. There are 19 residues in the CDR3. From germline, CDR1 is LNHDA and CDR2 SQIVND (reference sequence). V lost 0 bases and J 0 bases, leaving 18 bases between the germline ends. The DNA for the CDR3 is TGTGCCAGTAGTATAGATCATCGCGGGTACACCGACTCTGGAAACACCATATATTTT. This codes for CASSIDHRGYTDSGNTIYF.

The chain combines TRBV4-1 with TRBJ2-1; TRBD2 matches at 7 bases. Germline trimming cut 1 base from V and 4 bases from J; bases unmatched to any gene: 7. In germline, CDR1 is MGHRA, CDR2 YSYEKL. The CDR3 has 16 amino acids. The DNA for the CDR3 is TGCGCCAGCAGCCAAGGGACCCTAGCGGCATACAATGAGCAGTTCTTC. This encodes CASSQGTLAAYNEQFF.

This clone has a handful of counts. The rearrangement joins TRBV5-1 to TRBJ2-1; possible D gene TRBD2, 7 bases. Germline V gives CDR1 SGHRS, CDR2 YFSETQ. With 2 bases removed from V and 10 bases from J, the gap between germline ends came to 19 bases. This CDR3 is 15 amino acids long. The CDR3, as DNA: TGCGCCAGCAGCTTCACAGGGAGGGAGTCTGGGGAGCAGTTCTTC. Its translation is CASSFTGRESGEQFF.

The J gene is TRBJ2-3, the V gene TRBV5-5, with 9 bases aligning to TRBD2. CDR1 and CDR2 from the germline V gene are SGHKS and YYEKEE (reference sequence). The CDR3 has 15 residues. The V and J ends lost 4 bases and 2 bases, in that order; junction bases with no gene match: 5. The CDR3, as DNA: TGTGCCAGCAGCGGAGCTAGCGGGACCACAGATACGCAGTATTTT. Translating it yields CASSGASGTTDTQYF.

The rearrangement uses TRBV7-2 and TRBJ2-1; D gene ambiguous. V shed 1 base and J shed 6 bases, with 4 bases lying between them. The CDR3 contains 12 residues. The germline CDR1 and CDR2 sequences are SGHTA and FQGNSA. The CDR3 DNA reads TGTGCCAGCAGCTTAGTCCTCAATGAGCAGTTCTTC. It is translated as CASSLVLNEQFF. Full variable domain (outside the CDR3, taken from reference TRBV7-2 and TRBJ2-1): GAGVSQSPSNKVTEKGKDVELRCDPISGHTALYWYRQSLGQGLEFLIYFQGNSAPDKSGLPSDRFSAERTGGSVSTLTIQRTQQEDSAVYLCASSLVLNEQFFGPGTRLTVL.

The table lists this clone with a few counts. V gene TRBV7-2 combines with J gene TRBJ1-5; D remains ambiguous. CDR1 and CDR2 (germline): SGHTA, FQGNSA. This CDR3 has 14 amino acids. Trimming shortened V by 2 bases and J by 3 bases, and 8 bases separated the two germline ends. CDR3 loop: CASSLMGVNQPQHF. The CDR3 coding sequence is TGTGCCAGCAGCTTAATGGGAGTCAATCAGCCCCAGCATTTT.

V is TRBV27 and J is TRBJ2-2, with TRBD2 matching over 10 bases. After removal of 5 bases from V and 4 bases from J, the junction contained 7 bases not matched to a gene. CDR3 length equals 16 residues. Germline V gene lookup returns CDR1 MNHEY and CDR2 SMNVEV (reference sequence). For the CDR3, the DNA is TGTGCCAGCAGTCTGCCGAGCGGGAGGGTCACCGGGGAGCTGTTTTTT. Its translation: CASSLPSGRVTGELFF.

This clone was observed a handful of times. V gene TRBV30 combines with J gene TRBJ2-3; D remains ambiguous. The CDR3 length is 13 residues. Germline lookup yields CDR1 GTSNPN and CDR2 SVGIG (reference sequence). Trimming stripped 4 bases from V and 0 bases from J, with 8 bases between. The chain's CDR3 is CAWTVTSTDTQYF. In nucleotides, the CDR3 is TGTGCCTGGACTGTAACTAGCACAGATACGCAGTATTTT.

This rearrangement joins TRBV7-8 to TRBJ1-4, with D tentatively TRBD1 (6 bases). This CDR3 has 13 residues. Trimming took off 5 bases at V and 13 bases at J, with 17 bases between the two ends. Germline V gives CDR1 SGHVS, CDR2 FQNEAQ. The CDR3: CASSGGAGARLFF. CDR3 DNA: TGTGCCAGCAGCGGAGGGGCAGGGGCGAGACTGTTTTTT.

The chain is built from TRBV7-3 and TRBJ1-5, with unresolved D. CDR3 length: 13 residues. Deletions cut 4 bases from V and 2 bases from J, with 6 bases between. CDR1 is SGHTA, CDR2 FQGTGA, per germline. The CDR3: CASSSLRNQPQHF. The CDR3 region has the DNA TGTGCCAGCAGCTCCCTGCGCAATCAGCCCCAGCATTTT. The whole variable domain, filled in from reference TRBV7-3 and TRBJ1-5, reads GAGVSQTPSNKVTEKGKYVELRCDPISGHTALYWYRQSLGQGPEFLIYFQGTGAADDSGLPNDRFFAVRPEGSVSTLKIQRTERGDSAVYLCASSSLRNQPQHFGDGTRLSIL.

For the CDR3, the DNA is TGTGCCAGCAGCTTAGTACCCACAGCTCCCCGTTGTGATGAGCAGTTCTTC. Amino acids: CASSLVPTAPRCDEQFF. The rearrangement uses TRBV7-4 and TRBJ2-1; D remains ambiguous. Germline lookup yields CDR1 SGHVT and CDR2 SQSDAQ. The CDR3 is made up of 17 amino acids. V lost 1 base, J lost 8 bases, and 21 bases lay in between.

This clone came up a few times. This CDR3 is CASSPSQDQPQHF. CDR3 DNA: TGTGCCAGCTCACCGTCACAGGATCAGCCCCAGCATTTT. The V and J genes are TRBV18 and TRBJ1-5; a possible D gene is TRBD1 (5 bases). Per germline, CDR1 KGHSH and CDR2 LQKENI. This CDR3 contains 13 residues. V shed 3 bases and J shed 5 bases, with 8 bases lying between them.

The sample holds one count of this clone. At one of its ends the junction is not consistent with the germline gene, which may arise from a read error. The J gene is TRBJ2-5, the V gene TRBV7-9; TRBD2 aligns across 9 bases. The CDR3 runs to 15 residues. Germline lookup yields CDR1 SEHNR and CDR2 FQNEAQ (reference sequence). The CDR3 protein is CASSYSGSGQGTQYF. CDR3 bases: TGTGCCAGCAGCTATAGCGGGAGCGGACAAGGGACCCAGTACTTC.

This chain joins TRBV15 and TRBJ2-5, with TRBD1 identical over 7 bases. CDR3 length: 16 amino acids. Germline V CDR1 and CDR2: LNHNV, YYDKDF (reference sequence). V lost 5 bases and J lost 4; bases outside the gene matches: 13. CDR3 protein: CATSPDDGTDGETQYF. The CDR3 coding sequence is TGTGCCACCAGCCCGGATGACGGGACAGATGGAGAGACCCAGTACTTC.

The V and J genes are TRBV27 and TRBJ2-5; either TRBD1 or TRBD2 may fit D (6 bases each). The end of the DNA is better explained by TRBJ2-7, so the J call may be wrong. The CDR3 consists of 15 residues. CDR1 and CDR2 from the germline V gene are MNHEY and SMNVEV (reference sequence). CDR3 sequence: CASSLVGGSSYEQYF. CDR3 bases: TGTGCCAGCAGTTTAGTAGGGGGGAGCTCCTACGAGCAGTACTTC.

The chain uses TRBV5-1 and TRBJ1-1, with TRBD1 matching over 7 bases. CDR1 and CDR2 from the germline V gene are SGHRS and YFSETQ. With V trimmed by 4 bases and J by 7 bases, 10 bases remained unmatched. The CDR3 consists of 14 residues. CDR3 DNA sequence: TGCGCCAGCAGCGGACGGACAGGCGGGGTTGAAGCTTTCTTT. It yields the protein CASSGRTGGVEAFF. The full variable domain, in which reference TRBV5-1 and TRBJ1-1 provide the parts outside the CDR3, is KAGVTQTPRYLIKTRGQQVTLSCSPISGHRSVSWYQQTPGQGLQFLFEYFSETQRNKGNFPGRFSGRQFSNSRSEMNVSTLELGDSALYLCASSGRTGGVEAFFGQGTRLTVV.

The CDR3 loop is CASSQDSPASNQPQHF. In nucleotides, the CDR3 is TGTGCCAGCAGCCAAGACAGTCCAGCTTCTAATCAGCCCCAGCATTTT. The chain recombines TRBV4-2 with TRBJ1-5, with D unclear. The CDR3 is made up of 16 amino acids. Germline-derived CDR1 and CDR2 are LGHNA and YNFKEQ. Trimming shortened V by 0 bases and J by 4 bases, and 13 bases separated the two germline ends.

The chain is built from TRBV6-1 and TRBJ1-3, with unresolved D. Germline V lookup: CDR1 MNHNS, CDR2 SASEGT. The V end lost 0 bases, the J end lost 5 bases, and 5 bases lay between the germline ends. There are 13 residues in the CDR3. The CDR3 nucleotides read TGTGCCAGCAGTGAAGCGCCTCGAAACACCATATATTTT. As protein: CASSEAPRNTIYF.

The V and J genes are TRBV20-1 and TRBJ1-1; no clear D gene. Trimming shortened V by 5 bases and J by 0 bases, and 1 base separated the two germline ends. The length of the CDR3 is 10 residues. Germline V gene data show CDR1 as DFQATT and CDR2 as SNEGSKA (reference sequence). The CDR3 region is CSALNTEAFF. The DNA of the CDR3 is TGCAGTGCTCTGAACACTGAAGCTTTCTTT.

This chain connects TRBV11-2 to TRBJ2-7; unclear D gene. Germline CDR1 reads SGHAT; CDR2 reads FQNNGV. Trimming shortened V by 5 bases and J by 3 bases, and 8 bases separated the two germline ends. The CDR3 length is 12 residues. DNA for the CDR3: TGTGCCAGCAGCCCTGCCCACTACGAGCAGTACTTC. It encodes CASSPAHYEQYF.

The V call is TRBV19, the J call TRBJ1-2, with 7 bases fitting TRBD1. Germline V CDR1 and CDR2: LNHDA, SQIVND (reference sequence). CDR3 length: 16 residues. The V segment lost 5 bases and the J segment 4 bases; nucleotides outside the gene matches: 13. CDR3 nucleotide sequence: TGTGCCAGTAGTCCAAGGGACAGCAGCAGGGGCTATGGCTACACCTTC. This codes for CASSPRDSSRGYGYTF.

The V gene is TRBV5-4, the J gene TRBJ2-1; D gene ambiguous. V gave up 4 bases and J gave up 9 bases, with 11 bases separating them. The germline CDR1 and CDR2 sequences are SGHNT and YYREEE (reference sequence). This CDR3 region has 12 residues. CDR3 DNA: TGTGCCAGCAGCCAAGAGCGCCGTGAGCAGTTCTTC. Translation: CASSQERREQFF.

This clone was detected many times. The CDR3 DNA is TGTGCCAGCAGCAGGACAGTTAATCAGCCCCAGCATTTT. Translating gives CASSRTVNQPQHF. This chain uses TRBV5-6 with TRBJ1-5, with a weak D call TRBD1 (6 bases). V lost 4 bases and J lost 4, with 9 bases in between. The CDR3 totals 13 residues. CDR1 and CDR2 (germline): SGHDT, YYEEEE.

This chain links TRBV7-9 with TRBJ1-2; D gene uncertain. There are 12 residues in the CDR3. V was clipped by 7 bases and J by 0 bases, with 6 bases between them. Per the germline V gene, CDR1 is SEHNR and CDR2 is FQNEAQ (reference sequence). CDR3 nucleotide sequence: TGTGCCAGCAAGGGTTCTAACTATGGCTACACCTTC. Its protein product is CASKGSNYGYTF.